The rows below give T cell receptor beta chains drawn from one sample of a study of T-cell reconstitution after alpha-beta-depleted transplantation in children. TCRdb re-analysed the PCR reads in MiXCR, keeping a single row per CDR3 protein. The table lists 500,000 to 750,000 distinct CDR3 sequences, roughly 13% of them singletons. The sequencing here drew on PBMCs, mostly from graft donor cells, taken 360 days after TCRalphabeta/CD19-depleted stem cell transplant. Receptor source: a male patient between 10 and 17 years old who had a stem cell transplant for acute myeloid leukemia, so the T cells may come from the graft donor. CDR3s include the opening cysteine and the closing phenylalanine or tryptophan. Each record gives: clone size, V gene, J gene, D gene, CDR3 DNA, CDR3 protein. A D gene is named only where the DNA matches it firmly. Size tells how often a clone was seen (once, few, many) or the class of an expanded clone, and some rows leave it out.

>few|TRBV7-9|TRBJ2-1|NA
TGTGCCAGCAGCTTAAGAAGGACGGAAGCGGGCAATGAGCAGTTCTTC
CASSLRRTEAGNEQFF
>NA|TRBV10-3|TRBJ2-5|NA
TGTGCCATCAGTGAGTGGGAAAACCAAGAGACCCAGTACTTC
CAISEWENQETQYF
>many|TRBV12-3/TRBV12-4|TRBJ2-4|TRBD1
TGTGCCAGCAGGGAACAGGGGATCTTAGCCAAAAACATTCAGTACTTC
CASREQGILAKNIQYF
>few|TRBV27|TRBJ1-2|NA
TGTGCCAGCAGTCCTCAGGGTTCTGGCTACACCTTC
CASSPQGSGYTF
>many|TRBV29-1|TRBJ2-7|NA
TGCAGCGGGGGAGAGGTCTCCTACGAGCAGTACTTC
CSGGEVSYEQYF
>many|TRBV5-1|TRBJ2-1|NA
TGCGCCAGCAGCTCAACATCGTTAAATGAGCAGTTCTTC
CASSSTSLNEQFF
>NA|TRBV28|TRBJ2-7|TRBD2
TGTGCCAGCAGTTTACCTTTAACGGGAGGGTTACAAGGTCGCCTGGTCGAGCAGTACTTC
CASSLPLTGGLQGRLVEQYF
>few|TRBV29-1|TRBJ2-1|NA
TGCAGCGTTCTCCATGGGGCCTACAATGAGCAGTTCTTC
CSVLHGAYNEQFF
>NA|TRBV6-2/TRBV6-3|TRBJ2-7|TRBD2
TGTGCCAGCCGGGACGGGACTAGCGGGAGTTGGAGTACCTACGAGCAGTACTTC
CASRDGTSGSWSTYEQYF
>NA|TRBV7-9|TRBJ2-1|NA
TGTGCCAGCAGCTTAGGGGCTAGCCCCCACCTAGAGCAGTTCTTC
CASSLGASPHLEQFF
>few|TRBV30|TRBJ1-2|NA
TGTGCCTGGAAGGGAATCGGTGGCTACACCTTC
CAWKGIGGYTF
>few|TRBV25-1|TRBJ2-7|NA
TGTGCCAGCAGTGCCCTGTTGGGGCCCCCCCCCTACGAGCAGTACTTC
CASSALLGPPPYEQYF
>NA|TRBV11-2|TRBJ1-5|NA
TGTGCCAGCAGCTTAGTACAGGTCTTATCGGGCAATCAGCCCCAGCATTTT
CASSLVQVLSGNQPQHF
>NA|TRBV28|TRBJ2-3|NA
TGTGCCAGCGGCACCTGGGATACGCAGTATTTT
CASGTWDTQYF
>NA|TRBV29-1|TRBJ2-6|NA
TGCAGCGTCGCGGTACGGGGTACCCCACTCTCTGGGGCCAACGTCCTGACTTTC
CSVAVRGTPLSGANVLTF
>NA|TRBV15|TRBJ2-7|TRBD2
TGTGCCACCAGGGGGACTAGCGGGACCGGTACGAACGGTGAGCAGTACTTC
CATRGTSGTGTNGEQYF
>few|TRBV29-1|TRBJ2-7|NA
TGCAGCGTTGATTCCGGAGCGGGCCGCTCCTACGAGCAGTACTTC
CSVDSGAGRSYEQYF
>NA|TRBV5-1|TRBJ2-5|NA
TGCGCCAGCAGCTTGGCCCTGGGGGGCGGTGGAGAGACCCAGTACTTC
CASSLALGGGGETQYF
>many|TRBV20-1|TRBJ1-2|NA
TGCAGTGCCGAGGTTGGAGGGAGAGATTCCTACACCTTC
CSAEVGGRDSYTF
>NA|TRBV7-2|TRBJ2-7|NA
TGTGCCAGCAGTTACGGGGCTCCGGAGCAGTACTTC
CASSYGAPEQYF
>NA|TRBV25-1|TRBJ2-7|NA
TGTGCCAGCAGTGAACCCAGGCCGCGCTCCTACGAGCAGTACTTC
CASSEPRPRSYEQYF
>NA|TRBV3-1|TRBJ2-1|NA
TGTGCCAGCAGCGCCGGGTCCTTTCCCAATGAGCAGTTCTTC
CASSAGSFPNEQFF
>NA|TRBV10-3|TRBJ2-1|TRBD2
TGTGCCATCAGTAAGTCGGCGGGAGGCCGGGGCAATGAGCAGTTCTTC
CAISKSAGGRGNEQFF
>NA|TRBV4-1|TRBJ2-7|NA
TGCGCCAGCAGCCAAGACCCACAGGTCAATAGCGGTAGGGGATACGAGCAGTACTTC
CASSQDPQVNSGRGYEQYF
>few|TRBV7-9|TRBJ2-5|NA
TGTGCCAGCAGCCCAGGGAGCTTGGGAGAGACCCAGTACTTC
CASSPGSLGETQYF
>few|TRBV20-1|TRBJ1-2|NA
TGCAGTGCTAGCCCCGGGTGGGGGAGCGTCGGCTACACCTTC
CSASPGWGSVGYTF
>NA|TRBV28|TRBJ2-2|TRBD2
TGTGCCAGCAAGGCGGGAGCGAACACCGGGGAGCTGTTTTTT
CASKAGANTGELFF
>NA|TRBV20-1|TRBJ2-2|NA
TGCAGTGCTAGTACCTCCGCGAACACCGGGGAGCTGTTTTTT
CSASTSANTGELFF
>NA|TRBV7-9|TRBJ2-5|TRBD2
TGTGCCAGCAGCTACCCCGAGGGACTACCCCAAGAGACCCAGTACTTC
CASSYPEGLPQETQYF
>few|TRBV5-4|TRBJ2-7|NA
TGTGCCAGCAGCTTGCGCGGGACCTCCTACGAGCAGTACTTC
CASSLRGTSYEQYF
>many|TRBV20-1|TRBJ1-2|TRBD1
TGCAGTGCTAGAGCCGGGACAGGCTATGGCTACACCTTC
CSARAGTGYGYTF
>NA|TRBV15|TRBJ2-5|NA
TGTGCCACCGGAACCTACGGAGAGACCCAGTACTTC
CATGTYGETQYF
>NA|TRBV18|TRBJ2-1|NA
TGTGCCAGCTCACCCAGGGATGAGCAGTTCTTC
CASSPRDEQFF
>NA|TRBV28|TRBJ2-3|TRBD1
TGTGCCAGCAGTTCCGACATACAGGGGGCCACAGATACGCAGTATTTT
CASSSDIQGATDTQYF
>NA|TRBV7-8|TRBJ2-1|TRBD2
TGTGCCAGCAGCTGGAGGGTTCGGCTAGCGGTCGATAATGAGCAGTTCTTC
CASSWRVRLAVDNEQFF
>many|TRBV6-5|TRBJ2-5|TRBD1
TGTGCCAGCAGTTACGGGCAGGGGGCAAGTAAAGAGACCCAGTACTTC
CASSYGQGASKETQYF
>few|TRBV6-1|TRBJ2-1|NA
TGTGCCAGCAGCCAAATCCGGGCTAGCGTCTCCTACAATGAGCAGTTCTTC
CASSQIRASVSYNEQFF
>many|TRBV20-1|TRBJ2-5|NA
TGCAGTGCTAGAGATCAGACTGGCGACTACCAAGAGACCCAGTACTTC
CSARDQTGDYQETQYF
>few|TRBV7-2|TRBJ2-7|TRBD2
TGTGCCAGCAGCTTAGGCCGCGTAGCGGGAGCATACGAGCAGTACTTC
CASSLGRVAGAYEQYF
>NA|TRBV29-1|TRBJ2-7|NA
TGCAGCGTTTGGGGGGCGGGAGAGCAGTACTTC
CSVWGAGEQYF
>many|TRBV24-1|TRBJ2-7|TRBD2
TGTGCCACCAGTGACCCACTAGCGGGTATGGGGGACGAGCAGTACTTC
CATSDPLAGMGDEQYF
>many|TRBV5-1|TRBJ2-2|TRBD1
TGCGCCAGCAGCCCCAGGACAGGGGTAAAAGGCGGGGAGCTGTTTTTT
CASSPRTGVKGGELFF
>few|TRBV20-1|TRBJ2-7|TRBD2
TGCAGTGCTAGTACACAGAGTTGGGCTAGCGGGAGGGACTACGAGCAGTACTTC
CSASTQSWASGRDYEQYF
>NA|TRBV20-1|TRBJ2-5|NA
TGCAGTGCCCCCGATAGTAGAACGGAGACCCAGTACTTC
CSAPDSRTETQYF
>NA|TRBV19|TRBJ2-2|NA
TGTGCCAGTAGTATAGGGAGGGCGTCCGGGGAGCTGTTTTTT
CASSIGRASGELFF